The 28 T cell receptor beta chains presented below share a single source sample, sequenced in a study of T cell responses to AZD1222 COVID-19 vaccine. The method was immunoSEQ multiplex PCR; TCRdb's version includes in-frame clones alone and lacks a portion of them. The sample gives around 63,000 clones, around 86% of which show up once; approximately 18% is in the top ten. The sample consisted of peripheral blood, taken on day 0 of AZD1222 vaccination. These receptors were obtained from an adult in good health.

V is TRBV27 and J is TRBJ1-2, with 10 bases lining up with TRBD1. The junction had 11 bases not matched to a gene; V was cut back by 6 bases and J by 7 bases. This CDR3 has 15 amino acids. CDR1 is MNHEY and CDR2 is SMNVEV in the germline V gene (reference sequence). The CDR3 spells CASSPGTGEGRGYTF. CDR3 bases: TGTGCCAGCAGCCCCGGGACAGGGGAGGGTCGTGGCTACACCTTC.

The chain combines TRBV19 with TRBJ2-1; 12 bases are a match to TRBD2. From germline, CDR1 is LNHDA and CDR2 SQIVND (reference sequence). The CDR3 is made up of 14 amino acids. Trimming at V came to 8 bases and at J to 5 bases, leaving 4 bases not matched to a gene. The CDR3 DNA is TGTGCCAGTTCGCGGACTAGCGGGAACAATGAGCAGTTCTTC. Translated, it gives CASSRTSGNNEQFF.

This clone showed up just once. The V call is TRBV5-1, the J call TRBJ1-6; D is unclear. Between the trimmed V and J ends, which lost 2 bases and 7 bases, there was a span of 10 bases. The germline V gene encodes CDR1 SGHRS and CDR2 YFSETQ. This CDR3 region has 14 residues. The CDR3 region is CASSLQHLNSPLHF. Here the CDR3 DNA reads TGCGCCAGCAGCTTACAGCATCTAAATTCACCCCTCCACTTT.

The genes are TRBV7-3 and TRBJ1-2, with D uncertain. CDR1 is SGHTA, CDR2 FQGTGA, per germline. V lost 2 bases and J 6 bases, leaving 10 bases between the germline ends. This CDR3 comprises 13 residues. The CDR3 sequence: CASSLVHGNGYTF. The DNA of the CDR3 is TGTGCCAGCAGCTTAGTTCATGGTAATGGCTACACCTTC. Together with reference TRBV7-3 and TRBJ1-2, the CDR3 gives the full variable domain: GAGVSQTPSNKVTEKGKYVELRCDPISGHTALYWYRQSLGQGPEFLIYFQGTGAADDSGLPNDRFFAVRPEGSVSTLKIQRTERGDSAVYLCASSLVHGNGYTFGSGTRLTVV.

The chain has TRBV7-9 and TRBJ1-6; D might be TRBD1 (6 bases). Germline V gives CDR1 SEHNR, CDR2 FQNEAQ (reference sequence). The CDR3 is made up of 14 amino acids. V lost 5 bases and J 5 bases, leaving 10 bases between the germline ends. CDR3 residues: CASSGDTHNSPLHF. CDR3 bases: TGTGCCAGCAGCGGGGACACCCATAATTCACCCCTCCACTTT. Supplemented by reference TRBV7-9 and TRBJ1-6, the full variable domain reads DTGVSQNPRHKITKRGQNVTFRCDPISEHNRLYWYRQTLGQGPEFLTYFQNEAQLEKSRLLSDRFSAERPKGSFSTLEIQRTEQGDSAMYLCASSGDTHNSPLHFGNGTRLTVT.

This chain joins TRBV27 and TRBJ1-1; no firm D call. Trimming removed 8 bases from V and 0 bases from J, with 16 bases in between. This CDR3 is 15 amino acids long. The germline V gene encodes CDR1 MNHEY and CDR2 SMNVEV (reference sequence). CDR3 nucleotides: TGTGCCAGCCGGCTAATAGACGCTTTGAACACTGAAGCTTTCTTT. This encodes CASRLIDALNTEAFF.

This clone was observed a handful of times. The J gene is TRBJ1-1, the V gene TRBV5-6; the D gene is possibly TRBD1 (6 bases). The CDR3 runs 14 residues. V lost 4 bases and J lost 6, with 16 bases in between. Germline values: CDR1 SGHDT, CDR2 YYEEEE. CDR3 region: CASSLTGRLAEAFF. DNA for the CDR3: TGTGCCAGCAGCCTGACAGGCAGATTGGCTGAAGCTTTCTTT.

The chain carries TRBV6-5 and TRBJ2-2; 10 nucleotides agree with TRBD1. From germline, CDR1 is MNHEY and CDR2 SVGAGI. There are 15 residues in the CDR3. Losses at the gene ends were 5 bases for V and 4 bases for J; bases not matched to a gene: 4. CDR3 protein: CASSRQGAITGELFF. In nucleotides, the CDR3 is TGTGCCAGCAGTCGACAGGGGGCGATCACCGGGGAGCTGTTTTTT.

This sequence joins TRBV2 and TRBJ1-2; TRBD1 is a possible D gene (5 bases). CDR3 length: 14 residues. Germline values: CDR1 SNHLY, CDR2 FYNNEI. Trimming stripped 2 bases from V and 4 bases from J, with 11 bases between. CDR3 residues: CASSELQAIYGYTF. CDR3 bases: TGTGCCAGCAGTGAATTACAGGCGATCTATGGCTACACCTTC.

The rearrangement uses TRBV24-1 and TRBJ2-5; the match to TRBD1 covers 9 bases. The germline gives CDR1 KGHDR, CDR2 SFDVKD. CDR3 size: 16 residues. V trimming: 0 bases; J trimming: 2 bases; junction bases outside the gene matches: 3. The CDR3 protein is CATSDLGQGLQETQYF. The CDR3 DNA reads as TGTGCCACCAGTGATTTGGGACAGGGGCTACAAGAGACCCAGTACTTC.

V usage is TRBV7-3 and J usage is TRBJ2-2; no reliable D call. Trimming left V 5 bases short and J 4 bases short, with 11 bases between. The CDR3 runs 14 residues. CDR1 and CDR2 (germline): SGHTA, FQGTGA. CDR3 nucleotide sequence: TGTGCCAGCAGCCAAGGGTTGGGCACCGGGGAGCTGTTTTTT. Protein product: CASSQGLGTGELFF.

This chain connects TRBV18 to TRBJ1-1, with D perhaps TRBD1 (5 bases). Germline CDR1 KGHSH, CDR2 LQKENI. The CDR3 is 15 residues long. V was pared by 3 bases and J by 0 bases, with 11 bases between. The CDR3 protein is CASSPRGGMNTEAFF. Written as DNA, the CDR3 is TGTGCCAGCTCACCTCGGGGGGGGATGAACACTGAAGCTTTCTTT.

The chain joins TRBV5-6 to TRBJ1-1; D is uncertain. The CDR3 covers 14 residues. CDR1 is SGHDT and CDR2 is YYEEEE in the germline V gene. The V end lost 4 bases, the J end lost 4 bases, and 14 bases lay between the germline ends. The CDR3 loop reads CASSPNGRATEAFF. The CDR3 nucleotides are TGTGCCAGCAGCCCCAATGGGAGGGCCACTGAAGCTTTCTTT.

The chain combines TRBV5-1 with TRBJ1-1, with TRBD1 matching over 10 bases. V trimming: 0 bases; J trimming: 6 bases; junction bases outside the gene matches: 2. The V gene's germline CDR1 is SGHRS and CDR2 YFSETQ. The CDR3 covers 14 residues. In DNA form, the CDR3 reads TGCGCCAGCAGCTTGGATGGACAGGGGGCTGAAGCTTTCTTT. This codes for CASSLDGQGAEAFF.

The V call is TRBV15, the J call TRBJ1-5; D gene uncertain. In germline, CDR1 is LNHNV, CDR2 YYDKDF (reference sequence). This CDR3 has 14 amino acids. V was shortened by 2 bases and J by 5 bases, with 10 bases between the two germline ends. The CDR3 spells CATSRRGDHQPQHF. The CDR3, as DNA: TGTGCCACCAGCAGACGCGGGGATCATCAGCCCCAGCATTTT. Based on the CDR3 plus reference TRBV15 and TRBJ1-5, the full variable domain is DAMVIQNPRYQVTQFGKPVTLSCSQTLNHNVMYWYQQKSSQAPKLLFHYYDKDFNNEADTPDNFQSRRPNTSFCFLDIRSPGLGDTAMYLCATSRRGDHQPQHFGDGTRLSIL.

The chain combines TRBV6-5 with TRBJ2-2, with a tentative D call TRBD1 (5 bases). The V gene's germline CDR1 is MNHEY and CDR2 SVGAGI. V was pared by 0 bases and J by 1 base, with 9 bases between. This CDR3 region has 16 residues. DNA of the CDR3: TGTGCCAGCAGTTACTCGGAAAGGGGGAACACCGGGGAGCTGTTTTTT. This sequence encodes CASSYSERGNTGELFF.

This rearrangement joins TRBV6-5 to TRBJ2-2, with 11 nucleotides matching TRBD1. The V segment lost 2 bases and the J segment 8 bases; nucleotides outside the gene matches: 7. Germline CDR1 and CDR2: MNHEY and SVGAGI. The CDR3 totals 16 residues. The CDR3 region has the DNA TGTGCCAGCAGTTACACTTGGGACAGGGGGGTGGGGGAGCTGTTTTTT. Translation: CASSYTWDRGVGELFF.

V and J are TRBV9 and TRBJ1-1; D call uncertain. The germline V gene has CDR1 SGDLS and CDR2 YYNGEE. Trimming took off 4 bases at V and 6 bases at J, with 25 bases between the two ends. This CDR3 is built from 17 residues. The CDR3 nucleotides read TGTGCCAGCAGCACCCAACTAGAAAACCGTCTCCCAGCTGAAGCTTTCTTT. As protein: CASSTQLENRLPAEAFF.

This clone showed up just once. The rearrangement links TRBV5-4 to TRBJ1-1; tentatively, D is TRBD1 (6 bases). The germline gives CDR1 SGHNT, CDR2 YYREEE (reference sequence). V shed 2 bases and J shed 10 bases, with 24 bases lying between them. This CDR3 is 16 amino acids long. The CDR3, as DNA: TGTGCCAGCAGCTTAATCACCCAGGGGCTGACTAATTTAGCTTTCTTT. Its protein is CASSLITQGLTNLAFF.

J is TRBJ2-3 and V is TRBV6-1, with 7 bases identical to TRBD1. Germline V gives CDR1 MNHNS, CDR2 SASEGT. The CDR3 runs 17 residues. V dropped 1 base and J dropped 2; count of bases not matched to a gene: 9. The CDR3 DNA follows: TGTGCCAGCAGTGAAGAGGGGGCCTGGGGGCTCACAGATACGCAGTATTTT. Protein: CASSEEGAWGLTDTQYF.

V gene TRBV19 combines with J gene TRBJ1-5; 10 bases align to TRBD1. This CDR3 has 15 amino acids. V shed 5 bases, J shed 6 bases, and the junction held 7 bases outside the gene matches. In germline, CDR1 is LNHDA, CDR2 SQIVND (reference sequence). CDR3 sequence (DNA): TGTGCCAGTAGTGGCCGGACAGGGGGGGCTCAGCCCCAGCATTTT. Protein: CASSGRTGGAQPQHF.

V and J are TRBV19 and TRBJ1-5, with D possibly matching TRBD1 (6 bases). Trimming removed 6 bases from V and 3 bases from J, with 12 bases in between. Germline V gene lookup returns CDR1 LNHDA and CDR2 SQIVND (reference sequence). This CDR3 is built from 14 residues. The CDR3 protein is CASRRQVLNQPQHF. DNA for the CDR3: TGTGCCAGTAGGAGACAGGTACTCAATCAGCCCCAGCATTTT.

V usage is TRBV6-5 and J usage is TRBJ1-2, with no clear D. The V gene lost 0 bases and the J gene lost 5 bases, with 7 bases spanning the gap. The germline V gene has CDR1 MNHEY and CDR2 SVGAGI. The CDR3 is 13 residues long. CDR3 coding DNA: TGTGCCAGCAGTTACTCGGCGTGGTATGGCTACACCTTC. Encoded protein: CASSYSAWYGYTF.

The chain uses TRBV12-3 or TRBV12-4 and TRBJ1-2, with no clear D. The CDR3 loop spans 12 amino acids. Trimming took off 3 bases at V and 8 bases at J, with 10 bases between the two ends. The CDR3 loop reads CASSLTVGGYTF. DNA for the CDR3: TGTGCCAGCAGTTTGACCGTTGGAGGCTACACCTTC.

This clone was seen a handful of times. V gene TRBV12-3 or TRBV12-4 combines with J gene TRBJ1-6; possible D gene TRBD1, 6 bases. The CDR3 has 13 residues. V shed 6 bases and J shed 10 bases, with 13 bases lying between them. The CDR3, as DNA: TGTGCCAGCAGCCTAGGGACACCCTCACCCCTCCACTTT. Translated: CASSLGTPSPLHF.

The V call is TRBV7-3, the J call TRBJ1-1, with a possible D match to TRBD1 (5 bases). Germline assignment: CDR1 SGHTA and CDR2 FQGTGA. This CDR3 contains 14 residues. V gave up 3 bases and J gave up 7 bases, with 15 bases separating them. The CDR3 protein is CASSLQNQGGEAFF. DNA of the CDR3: TGTGCCAGCAGCTTGCAGAACCAGGGAGGTGAAGCTTTCTTT.

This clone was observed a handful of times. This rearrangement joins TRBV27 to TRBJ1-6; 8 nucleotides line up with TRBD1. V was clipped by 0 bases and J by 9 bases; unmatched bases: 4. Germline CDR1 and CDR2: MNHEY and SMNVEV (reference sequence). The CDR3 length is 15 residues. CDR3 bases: TGTGCCAGCAGTTTATCTTGGACAGGGATTTCACCCCTCCACTTT. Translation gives CASSLSWTGISPLHF.

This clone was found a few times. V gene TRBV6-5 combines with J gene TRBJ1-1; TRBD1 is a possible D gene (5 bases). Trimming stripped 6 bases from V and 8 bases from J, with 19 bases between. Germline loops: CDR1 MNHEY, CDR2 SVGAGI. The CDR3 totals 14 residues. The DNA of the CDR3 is TGTGCCAGCAGAATCCAGGGCGAGCCTCGAGAAGCTTTCTTT. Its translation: CASRIQGEPREAFF.